Reported below is one T cell receptor beta chain. Taking its sample share into account, this clonotype is medium-sized (0.01 to 0.1%). Its antigen is currently not known. No per-base quality is available; no much larger clone lies one base away. This entry comes from a study of spatial heterogeneity in lung cancer (dated by TCRdb to the late 2010s). Context from the whole study: More beta-chain than alpha-chain transcripts were consistently detected, likely reflecting higher beta-chain transcript abundance. TCR alpha and beta repertoires were quantitatively compared across multiple tumor regions, matched nontumor lung and blood in non-small cell lung cancer. In tumor regions, TCR transcript counts showed a strong correlation with a T cell transcriptional module score from matched bulk RNA-seq. Both alpha and beta chains were TCR-sequenced in samples taken at surgery, namely 220 tumor regions, approximately 63 matched nontumor lung samples and some 53 PBMC samples. The study linked features of the TCR repertoire to counts of nonsynonymous mutations, which were determined by whole-exome sequencing of tumor tissue. In the raw uncorrected reads, each unique combination of TCR and UMI appeared more than ten times on average.

The time point label for this specimen denotes: sample taken at primary tumor resection. Donors were 72 patients with early-stage, untreated non-small cell lung cancer from the lung TRACERx cohort. For TCR sequencing, whole RNA was extracted from tumor and nontumor lung tissue, or from cryopreserved PBMC samples, and no cell sorting was done. A patient was chosen for TCR sequencing only when enough RNA was available from at least two tumor regions. A lung pathologist reviewed the tumor and adjacent nontumor lung specimens before the specimens were selected. The library was generated by 5' RACE. The data were produced on a NextSeq 500. To allow correction of PCR and sequencing errors, the TCR library protocol tagged every TCR cDNA molecule with a unique molecular identifier. The source study handled its data this way. TCR identification, UMI-based error correction and CDR3 extraction were all carried out with Decombinator tools. Expanded TCRs were defined as those above a frequency of 2 per 1,000, corresponding to the top 1% of the tumor frequency distribution. Expanded tumor TCRs were classed as regional if statistically deemed absent (corrected P<0.05) from at least one tumor region, otherwise ubiquitous. Renyi diversity was computed with the R vegan package after each repertoire had been subsampled 100 times to 5,000 TCRs. CDR3 similarity networks were constructed using string-kernel similarity of amino acid triplets, with links drawn between CDR3s whose pairwise similarity was above 0.82. TCRdb trimmed public reads at Q25 via fastp, called clones via MiXCR and kept in-frame beta chains. Merged by CDR3 protein, the rows form single entries marked with the most common genes and DNA. Here the V and J calls rest on TCRdb's processing, not on the authors' analysis. For this sample the table gives around 2,000 distinct CDR3 sequences, of which approximately 19% were detected only once. The ten largest clones take up around 9.3% of the sample.

Broad study findings and their caveats: TCR-seq was estimated to cover only approximately 6.3% of tumor T cells for alpha chains and approximately 13% for beta chains. Counts of ubiquitous and regional expanded TCRs correlated with counts of ubiquitous and regional nonsynonymous mutations, respectively. Confirming at a functional level the hypothesis that regional TCRs recognize regional mutations was considered to require additional single-cell paired TCR alpha and beta sequencing. A correlation was observed between the number of expanded intratumoral alpha and beta TCRs and the tumor nonsynonymous mutation count.

The clonotype originates from a male donor with early-stage non-small cell lung cancer. The sequenced sample was lung tumor tissue, obtained at surgery.

The CDR3 protein: CASSYLGDVETQYF. The bases are TGTGCCAGCAGTTACCTGGGGGATGTAGAGACCCAGTACTTC. The sequence joins TRBV6-2 or TRBV6-3 to TRBJ2-5; the D region may be TRBD1 or TRBD2, each matching 5 bases equally. Including the terminal cysteine and phenylalanine, the CDR3 comprises 14 residues. Of all the DNA, just the CDR3 is kept, 42 bases in frame from base 1. At the junction V is shortened by 2 bases and J by 4 bases, with 11 bases in between. Via the germline V gene, CDR1 is MNHEY and CDR2 SVGEGT.